The sequence of this T cell receptor beta chain was determined in a study of T cell responses to AZD1222 COVID-19 vaccine. Concerning this clone itself: Its antigen is unknown.

Deletions cut 4 bases from V and 5 bases from J, with 12 bases between. This CDR3 is built from 14 residues. Germline CDR1 reads MNHEY; CDR2 reads SMNVEV (reference sequence). Repertoires were generated with immunoSEQ multiplex PCR, while TCRdb's copy carries only in-frame clones and drops some. This table holds approximately 150,000 clones, roughly 92% found once. Whole-study findings and limits: A reported finding is that nearly half of spike-specific TCRs target unmutated variant regions.

The rearrangement uses TRBV27 and TRBJ1-5; a possible D gene is TRBD1 (6 bases). The source was peripheral blood, collected 28 days after the second AZD1222 dose. The clonotype comes from an adult who received the AZD1222 COVID-19 vaccine. This CDR3 is CASSSNREHQPQHF. The CDR3, as DNA: TGTGCCAGCAGTTCTAACAGGGAACATCAGCCCCAGCATTTT.